What follows describes a single T cell receptor (beta chain). What it recognizes is unknown. The sample originates from a study of T cell responses to AZD1222 COVID-19 vaccine. Findings and limits, study-wide: Clonal diversity was possibly underestimated, and the donors were mostly white British, with more females. At study baseline, merely more than 5 AZD1222 recipients were seropositive.

This table comes from immunoSEQ multiplex PCR, and its TCRdb copy is limited to in-frame clones, with some not included. The sample carries about 140,000 clones, about 88% recorded once. Germline CDR1 reads MDHEN; CDR2 reads SYDVKM. Deletions cut 5 bases from V and 6 bases from J, with 25 bases between. This CDR3 region has 17 residues. The V and J genes are TRBV28 and TRBJ1-2; D ambiguous. The source material was peripheral blood, sampled on day 0 of AZD1222 vaccination. The receptor was derived from an adult in good health. DNA for the CDR3: TGTGCCAGCAGTCCAAGACCCGGGCGGGCGGAAATACATGGCTACACCTTC. It specifies CASSPRPGRAEIHGYTF.